The TCR beta chain described here comes from a study of shared clonotypes between healthy human individuals. This CDR3 is built from 16 residues. CDR1 is SGHAT and CDR2 is FQNNGV in the germline V gene. V shed 3 bases, J shed 2 bases, and the junction held 6 bases outside the gene matches. The repertoire was sequenced with immunoSEQ multiplex PCR; TCRdb's copy has only in-frame clones and lacks some. Found here are roughly 890,000 clones, 80% to 95% of them singletons; the top ten hold 24%. Naive CD8 cells lacked CD45RO, underwent positive selection for CCR7 and left out terminally differentiated effector memory CD45RA+ cells. This clone was detected once.

Specimen: naive CD8+ T cells sorted from blood. The clonotype was recovered from a man between 25 and 39 years old in good health. The J gene is TRBJ1-4, the V gene TRBV11-2, with TRBD1 matching over 7 bases. The CDR3 is CASSFRGRFTNEKLFF. DNA of the CDR3: TGTGCCAGCAGCTTTAGGGGGCGTTTTACTAATGAAAAACTGTTTTTT.